Below are 25 T cell receptor beta chains sequenced from a single sample in a study of tumor-infiltrating lymphocytes in localized non-small cell lung cancer. Repertoires were generated with immunoSEQ multiplex PCR, while TCRdb's copy carries only in-frame clones and drops some. The sample comprises about 14,000 clones, 65% to 90% of which are singletons, and 19% rests with the top ten. The sequencing input was lung tumor tissue. These receptors were obtained from a human donor with non-small cell lung cancer.

V usage is TRBV2 and J usage is TRBJ2-5; tentatively, D is TRBD1 (6 bases). CDR1 SNHLY and CDR2 FYNNEI come from the germline V gene. V was shortened by 2 bases and J by 5 bases, with 15 bases between the two germline ends. The CDR3 consists of 15 residues. CDR3 region: CASSERRWGPETQYF. The CDR3 DNA is TGTGCCAGCAGTGAAAGGAGGTGGGGGCCTGAGACCCAGTACTTC.

J is TRBJ1-1 and V is TRBV10-3; the D is unclear. In germline, CDR1 is ENHRY, CDR2 SYGVKD. V was pared by 5 bases and J by 1 base, with 8 bases between. This CDR3 has 13 amino acids. DNA for the CDR3: TGTGCCATCAGTTCACAGCAGAACACTGAAGCTTTCTTT. It yields the protein CAISSQQNTEAFF.

Points on this clone: One end of the junction is discordant with germline, which a read error may explain. The chain recombines TRBV5-1 with TRBJ1-2; 9 nucleotides line up with TRBD1. There are 14 residues in the CDR3. Germline V lookup: CDR1 SGHRS, CDR2 YFSETQ. Here the CDR3 reads CASSLSPAGQGGDF. Here the CDR3 DNA reads TGCGCCAGCAGCTTGAGCCCCGCGGGACAGGGAGGAGACTTC.

This clone turned up a few times. The chain carries TRBV19 and TRBJ1-3; D call uncertain. Trimming pared 3 bases from V and 5 bases from J, leaving 8 bases between. CDR3 length: 13 amino acids. Germline loops: CDR1 LNHDA, CDR2 SQIVND (reference sequence). CDR3 DNA: TGTGCCAGTAGTATCTCTGCCCGAAACACCATATATTTT. It specifies CASSISARNTIYF.

The chain is built from TRBV13 and TRBJ2-7; D is possibly TRBD1 or TRBD2 (5 bases each). There are 14 residues in the CDR3. In germline, CDR1 is PRHDT, CDR2 FYEKMQ (reference sequence). Trimming took off 4 bases at V and 6 bases at J, with 16 bases between the two ends. The CDR3 spells CASSSSGTAGEQYF. CDR3 sequence (DNA): TGTGCCAGCAGCTCCTCCGGGACGGCAGGCGAGCAGTACTTC.

The chain joins TRBV9 to TRBJ2-2; D is ambiguous. The CDR3 totals 14 residues. Germline assignment: CDR1 SGDLS and CDR2 YYNGEE. Trimming stripped 4 bases from V and 4 bases from J, with 11 bases between. CDR3 sequence: CASSSSFGTGELFF. CDR3 nucleotides: TGTGCCAGCAGCTCCTCTTTTGGCACCGGGGAGCTGTTTTTT.

V usage is TRBV30 and J usage is TRBJ2-7; D tentatively fits TRBD1 or TRBD2 (6 bases each). The V end was cut by 2 bases, the J end by 4 bases, with 15 bases between. Per germline, CDR1 GTSNPN and CDR2 SVGIG (reference sequence). The CDR3 sequence is 14 residues long. The CDR3 sequence is CAWSPPSGAYEQYF. DNA of the CDR3: TGTGCCTGGAGTCCCCCCTCGGGGGCGTACGAGCAGTACTTC. Complete variable domain (other parts from reference TRBV30 and TRBJ2-7): SQTIHQWPATLVQPVGSPLSLECTVEGTSNPNLYWYRQAAGRGLQLLFYSVGIGQISSEVPQNLSASRPQDRQFILSSKKLLLSDSGFYLCAWSPPSGAYEQYFGPGTRLTVT.

The count of this clone is one. The V and J genes are TRBV6-1 and TRBJ2-1; possible D gene TRBD2, 5 bases. Trimming shortened V by 2 bases and J by 9 bases, and 14 bases separated the two germline ends. The CDR3 totals 14 residues. Germline V gene lookup returns CDR1 MNHNS and CDR2 SASEGT. CDR3 amino acids: CASSESPTGGEQFF. The CDR3 DNA sequence: TGTGCCAGCAGTGAATCACCGACTGGAGGTGAGCAGTTCTTC.

The chain uses TRBV27 and TRBJ1-1, with D hard to call. This CDR3 has 11 amino acids. In germline, CDR1 is MNHEY, CDR2 SMNVEV (reference sequence). Trimming shortened V by 8 bases and J by 3 bases, and 7 bases separated the two germline ends. DNA of the CDR3: TGTGCCAGCCTAAGGGACACTGAAGCTTTCTTT. It yields the protein CASLRDTEAFF.

V is TRBV5-4 and J is TRBJ2-5, with a tentative D call TRBD2 (6 bases). The germline V and J ends were trimmed by 0 bases and 4 bases, with 10 bases remaining between them. CDR1 is SGHNT, CDR2 YYREEE, per germline (reference sequence). CDR3 length equals 14 residues. The CDR3 sequence is CASSLAGSGETQYF. In DNA, the CDR3 is TGTGCCAGCAGCTTGGCAGGTAGCGGAGAGACCCAGTACTTC.

The CDR3 DNA is TGTGCCAGCAGTTACTGGACAGACTACTACACCTTC. Its translation: CASSYWTDYYTF. The gene calls are TRBV6-5 and TRBJ1-2, with D perhaps TRBD1 (6 bases). Trimming took off 1 base at V and 10 bases at J, with 10 bases between the two ends. CDR1 and CDR2 (germline): MNHEY, SVGAGI. This CDR3 is 12 amino acids long.

The chain combines TRBV4-2 with TRBJ1-3; D remains ambiguous. The CDR3 spans 16 residues. Trimming took 0 bases from V and 4 from J, leaving 13 bases between them. Per germline, CDR1 LGHNA and CDR2 YNFKEQ. The DNA for the CDR3 is TGTGCCAGCAGCCAAGATGCCTCGGGCTCCGGAAACACCATATATTTT. As protein: CASSQDASGSGNTIYF.

The V and J genes are TRBV11-2 and TRBJ2-2, with 8 bases that match TRBD2. Germline CDR1 is SGHAT and CDR2 is FQNNGV. This CDR3 region has 19 residues. The ends lost 1 base at V and 4 bases at J; junction bases unmatched: 14. The CDR3 region is CASSLGRGNVAGFTGELFF. As DNA, the CDR3 is TGTGCCAGCAGCTTAGGGCGGGGAAATGTAGCGGGGTTCACCGGGGAGCTGTTTTTT.

Remarks on this clone: One end of the junction fails to match germline, which may point to a read error. The chain carries TRBV10-2 and TRBJ1-1; possibly TRBD1 for D (6 bases). CDR3 size: 13 residues. Germline CDR1 WSHSY, CDR2 SAAADI. The CDR3 sequence is CGSSDQGTPEAFF. DNA for the CDR3: TGCGGCAGCAGTGATCAGGGGACCCCTGAAGCTTTCTTT.

This rearrangement joins TRBV28 to TRBJ1-6, with no clear D. V was trimmed by 4 bases and J by 5 bases, leaving 3 bases between them. The CDR3 has 12 residues. From germline, CDR1 is MDHEN and CDR2 SYDVKM. The CDR3 DNA reads TGTGCCAGCAGTTCAAATAATTCACCCCTCCACTTT. Its translation is CASSSNNSPLHF.

The chain links TRBV28 to TRBJ2-3, with 9 nucleotides matching TRBD2. The CDR3 runs to 12 residues. The junction had 6 bases not matched to a gene; V was cut back by 6 bases and J by 11 bases. CDR1 and CDR2 from the germline V gene are MDHEN and SYDVKM. The CDR3 DNA sequence: TGTGCCAGCAGCTCCGGGACTAGCAAGCAGTATTTT. It codes for CASSSGTSKQYF.

This rearrangement joins TRBV6-6 to TRBJ2-7; 8 bases align to TRBD2. Germline loops: CDR1 MNHNY, CDR2 SVGAGI (reference sequence). This CDR3 contains 13 residues. With 5 bases clipped from V and 5 bases from J, the junction kept 5 bases outside the gene matches. This CDR3 is CASSPGGWDEQYF. The CDR3 nucleotides are TGTGCCAGCAGTCCGGGGGGGTGGGACGAGCAGTACTTC.

The rearrangement uses TRBV2 and TRBJ2-2; 10 positions agree with TRBD2. Unmatched junction bases numbered 3, after V lost 1 base and J lost 4 bases. The CDR3 length is 16 residues. Germline CDR1 and CDR2: SNHLY and FYNNEI. The CDR3 coding sequence is TGTGCCAGCAGTGAAGATAGCGGGAGGATCACCGGGGAGCTGTTTTTT. Its protein is CASSEDSGRITGELFF.

The chain links TRBV29-1 to TRBJ2-3; 7 bases align to TRBD2. This CDR3 has 15 residues. V lost 0 bases, J lost 0 bases, and 3 bases stayed unmatched. CDR1 SQVTM and CDR2 ANQGSEA come from the germline V gene. CDR3 sequence (DNA): TGCAGCGTTGAAGAAGCGGGAAGGAGCACAGATACGCAGTATTTT. Amino acids: CSVEEAGRSTDTQYF.

The CDR3 loop reads CASSQPRDPRSTEAFF. For the CDR3, the DNA is TGCGCCAGCAGCCAACCCAGGGACCCTAGGAGCACTGAAGCTTTCTTT. This chain joins TRBV4-1 and TRBJ1-1; possibly TRBD1 for D (5 bases). CDR3 length: 16 residues. From germline, CDR1 is MGHRA and CDR2 YSYEKL. V shed 2 bases and J shed 4 bases, with 17 bases lying between them.

This rearrangement joins TRBV18 to TRBJ1-2; 8 positions agree with TRBD1. The ends lost 3 bases at V and 4 bases at J; junction bases unmatched: 10. The germline CDR1 and CDR2 sequences are KGHSH and LQKENI. The CDR3 runs to 16 residues. CDR3 region: CASSPSTGVLGYGYTF. CDR3 in DNA: TGTGCCAGCTCACCTTCGACAGGGGTTCTCGGCTATGGCTACACCTTC.

This clone was recorded once. The chain has TRBV6-1 and TRBJ1-2; D remains ambiguous. Trimming took 7 bases from V and 2 from J, leaving 11 bases between them. Germline CDR1 reads MNHNS; CDR2 reads SASEGT. This CDR3 has 13 amino acids. The CDR3 protein is CASKEGPNYGYTF. The CDR3 coding sequence is TGTGCCAGCAAGGAGGGTCCGAACTATGGCTACACCTTC.

This clone is classed as medium-sized (0.01 to 0.1%). The gene calls are TRBV9 and TRBJ2-7; 8 bases match TRBD2. CDR3 length equals 16 residues. From germline, CDR1 is SGDLS and CDR2 YYNGEE. V trimming: 4 bases; J trimming: 5 bases; junction bases outside the gene matches: 14. Written as DNA, the CDR3 is TGTGCCAGCAGCCCACACCCCGGGACTAGTACCCACGAGCAGTACTTC. It encodes CASSPHPGTSTHEQYF.

CDR3 sequence reads: CASSTRTVNQPQHF. In DNA form, the CDR3 reads TGTGCCAGCAGTACACGGACAGTCAATCAGCCCCAGCATTTT. V and J are TRBV28 and TRBJ1-5; D perhaps matches TRBD1 (6 bases). CDR1 is MDHEN, CDR2 SYDVKM, per germline. With 5 bases removed from V and 3 bases from J, the gap between germline ends came to 11 bases. The CDR3 contains 14 residues.

V and J are TRBV5-1 and TRBJ2-1, with D unclear. The germline V and J ends were trimmed by 4 bases and 8 bases, with 7 bases remaining between them. In germline, CDR1 is SGHRS, CDR2 YFSETQ. The CDR3 length is 11 residues. This CDR3 reads CASSEIDEQFF. CDR3 nucleotides: TGCGCCAGCAGCGAGATCGATGAGCAGTTCTTC.